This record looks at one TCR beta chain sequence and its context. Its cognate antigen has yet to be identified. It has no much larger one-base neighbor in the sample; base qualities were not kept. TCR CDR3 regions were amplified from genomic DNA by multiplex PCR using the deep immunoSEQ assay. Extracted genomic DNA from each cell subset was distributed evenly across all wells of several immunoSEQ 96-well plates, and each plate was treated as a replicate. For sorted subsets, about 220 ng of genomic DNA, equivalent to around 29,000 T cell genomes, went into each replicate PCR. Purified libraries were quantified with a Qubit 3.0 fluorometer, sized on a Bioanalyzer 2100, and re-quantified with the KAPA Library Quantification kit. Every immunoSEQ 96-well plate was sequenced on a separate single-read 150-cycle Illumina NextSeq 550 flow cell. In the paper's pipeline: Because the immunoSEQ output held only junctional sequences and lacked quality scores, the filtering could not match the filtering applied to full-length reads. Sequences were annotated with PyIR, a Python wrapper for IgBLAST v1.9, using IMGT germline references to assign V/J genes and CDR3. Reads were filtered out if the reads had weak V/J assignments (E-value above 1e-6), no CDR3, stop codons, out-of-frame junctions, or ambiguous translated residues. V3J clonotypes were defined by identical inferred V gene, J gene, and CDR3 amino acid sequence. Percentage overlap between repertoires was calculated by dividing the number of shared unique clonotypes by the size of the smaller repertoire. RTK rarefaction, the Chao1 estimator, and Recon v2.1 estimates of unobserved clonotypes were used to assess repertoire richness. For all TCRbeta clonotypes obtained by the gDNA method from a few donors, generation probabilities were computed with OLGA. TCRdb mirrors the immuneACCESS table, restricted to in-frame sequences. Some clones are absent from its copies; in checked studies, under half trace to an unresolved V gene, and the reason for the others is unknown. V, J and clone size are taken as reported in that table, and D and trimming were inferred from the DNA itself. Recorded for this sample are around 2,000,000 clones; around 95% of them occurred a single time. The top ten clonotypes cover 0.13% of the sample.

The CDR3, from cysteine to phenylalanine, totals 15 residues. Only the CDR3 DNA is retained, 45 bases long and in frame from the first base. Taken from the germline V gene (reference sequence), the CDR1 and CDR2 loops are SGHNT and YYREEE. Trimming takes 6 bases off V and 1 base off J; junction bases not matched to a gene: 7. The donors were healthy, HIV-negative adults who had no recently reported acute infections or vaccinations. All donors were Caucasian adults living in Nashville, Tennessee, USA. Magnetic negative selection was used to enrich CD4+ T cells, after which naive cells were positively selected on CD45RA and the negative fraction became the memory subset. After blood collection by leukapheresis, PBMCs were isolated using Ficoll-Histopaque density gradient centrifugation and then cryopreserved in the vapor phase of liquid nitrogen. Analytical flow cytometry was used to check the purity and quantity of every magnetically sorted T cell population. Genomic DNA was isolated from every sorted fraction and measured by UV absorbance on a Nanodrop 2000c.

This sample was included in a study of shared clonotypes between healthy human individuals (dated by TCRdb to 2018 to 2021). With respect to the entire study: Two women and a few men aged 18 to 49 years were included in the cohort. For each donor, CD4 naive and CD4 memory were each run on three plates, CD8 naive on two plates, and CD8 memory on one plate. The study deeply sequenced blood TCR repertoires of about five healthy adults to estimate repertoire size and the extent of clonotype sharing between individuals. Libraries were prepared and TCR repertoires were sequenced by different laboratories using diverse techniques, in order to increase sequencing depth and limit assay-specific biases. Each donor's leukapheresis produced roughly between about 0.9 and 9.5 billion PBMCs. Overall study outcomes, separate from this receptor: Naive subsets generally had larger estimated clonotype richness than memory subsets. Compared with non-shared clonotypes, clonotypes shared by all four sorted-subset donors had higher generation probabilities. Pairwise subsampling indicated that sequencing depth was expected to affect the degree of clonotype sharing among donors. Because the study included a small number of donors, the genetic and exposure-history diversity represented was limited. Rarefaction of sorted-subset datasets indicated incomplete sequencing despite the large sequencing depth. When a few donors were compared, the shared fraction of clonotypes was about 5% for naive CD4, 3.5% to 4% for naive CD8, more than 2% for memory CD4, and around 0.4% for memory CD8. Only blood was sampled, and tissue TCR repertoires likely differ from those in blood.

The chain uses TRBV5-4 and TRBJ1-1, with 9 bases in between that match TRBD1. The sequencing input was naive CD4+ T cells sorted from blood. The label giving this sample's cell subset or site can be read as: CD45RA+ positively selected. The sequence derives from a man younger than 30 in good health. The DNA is TGTGCCAGCAAAACGACAGGGGGTGGGAACACTGAAGCTTTCTTT. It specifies CASKTTGGGNTEAFF. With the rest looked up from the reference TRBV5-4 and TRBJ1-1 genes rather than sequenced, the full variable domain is ETGVTQSPTHLIKTRGQQVTLRCSSQSGHNTVSWYQQALGQGPQFIFQYYREEENGRGNFPPRFSGLQFPNYSSELNVNALELDDSALYLCASKTTGGGNTEAFFGQGTRLTVV.